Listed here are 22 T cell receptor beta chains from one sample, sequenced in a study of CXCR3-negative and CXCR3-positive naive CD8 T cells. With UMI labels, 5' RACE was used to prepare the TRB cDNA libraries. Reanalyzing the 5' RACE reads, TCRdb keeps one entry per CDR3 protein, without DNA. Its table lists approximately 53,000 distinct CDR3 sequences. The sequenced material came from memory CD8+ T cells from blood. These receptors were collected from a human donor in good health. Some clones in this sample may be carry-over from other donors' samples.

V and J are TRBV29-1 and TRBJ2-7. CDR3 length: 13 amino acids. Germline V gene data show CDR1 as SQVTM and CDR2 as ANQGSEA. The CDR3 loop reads CSVLVAATYEQYF.

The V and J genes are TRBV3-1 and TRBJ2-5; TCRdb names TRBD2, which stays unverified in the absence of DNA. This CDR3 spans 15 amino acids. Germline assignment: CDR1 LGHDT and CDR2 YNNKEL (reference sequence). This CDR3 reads CASSQASTNQETQYF.

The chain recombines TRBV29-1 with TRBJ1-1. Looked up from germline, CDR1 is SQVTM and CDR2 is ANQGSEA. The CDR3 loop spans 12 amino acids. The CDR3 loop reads CSVESGRTEAFF.

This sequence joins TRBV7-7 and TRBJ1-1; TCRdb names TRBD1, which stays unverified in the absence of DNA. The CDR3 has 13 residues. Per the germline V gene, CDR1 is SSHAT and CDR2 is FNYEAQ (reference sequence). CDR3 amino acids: CASSLSPGTEAFF. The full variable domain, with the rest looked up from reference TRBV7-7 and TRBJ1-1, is GAGVSQSPRYKVTKRGQDVTLRCDPISSHATLYWYQQALGQGPEFLTYFNYEAQPDKSGLPSDRFSAERPEGSISTLTIQRTEQRDSAMYRCASSLSPGTEAFFGQGTRLTVV.

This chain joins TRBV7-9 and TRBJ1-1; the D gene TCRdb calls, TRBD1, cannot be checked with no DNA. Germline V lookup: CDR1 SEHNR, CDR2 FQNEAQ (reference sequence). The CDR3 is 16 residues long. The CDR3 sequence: CASILSSGGGGAEAFF.

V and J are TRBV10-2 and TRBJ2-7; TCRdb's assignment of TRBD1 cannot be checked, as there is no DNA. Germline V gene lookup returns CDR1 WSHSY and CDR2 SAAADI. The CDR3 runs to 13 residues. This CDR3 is CASSETRVYEQYF.

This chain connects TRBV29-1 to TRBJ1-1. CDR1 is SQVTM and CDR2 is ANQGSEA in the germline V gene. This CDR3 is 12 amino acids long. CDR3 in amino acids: CSVEEPRSEAFF.

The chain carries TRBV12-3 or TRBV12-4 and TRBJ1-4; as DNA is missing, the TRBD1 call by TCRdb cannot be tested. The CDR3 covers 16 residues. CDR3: CASSLGRTGLDEKLFF.

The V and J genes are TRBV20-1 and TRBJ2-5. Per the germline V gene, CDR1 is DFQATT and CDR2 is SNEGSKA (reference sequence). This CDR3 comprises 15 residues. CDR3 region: CSATGRLILTETQYF.

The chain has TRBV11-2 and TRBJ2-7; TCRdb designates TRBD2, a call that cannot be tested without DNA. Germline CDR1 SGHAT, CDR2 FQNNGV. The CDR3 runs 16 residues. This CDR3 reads CASSLEASGIDYEQYF.

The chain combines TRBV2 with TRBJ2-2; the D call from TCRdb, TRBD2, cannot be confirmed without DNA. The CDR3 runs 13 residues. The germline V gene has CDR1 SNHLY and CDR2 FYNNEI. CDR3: CASTLASAGELFF. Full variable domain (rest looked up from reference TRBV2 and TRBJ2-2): EPEVTQTPSHQVTQMGQEVILRCVPISNHLYFYWYRQILGQKVEFLVSFYNNEISEKSEIFDDQFSVERPDGSNFTLKIRSTKLEDSAMYFCASTLASAGELFFGEGSRLTVL.

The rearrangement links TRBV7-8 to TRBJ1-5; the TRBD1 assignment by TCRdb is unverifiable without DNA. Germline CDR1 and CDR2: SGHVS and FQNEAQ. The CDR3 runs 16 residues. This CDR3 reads CASSLTPPSGDQPQHF.

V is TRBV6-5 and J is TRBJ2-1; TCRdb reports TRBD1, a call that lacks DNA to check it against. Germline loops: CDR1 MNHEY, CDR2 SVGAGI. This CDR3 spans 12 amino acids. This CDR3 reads CASSWTGNEQFF.

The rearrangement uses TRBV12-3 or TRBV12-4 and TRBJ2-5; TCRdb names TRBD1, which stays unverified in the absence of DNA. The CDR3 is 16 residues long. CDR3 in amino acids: CASSSTWTGSQETQYF.

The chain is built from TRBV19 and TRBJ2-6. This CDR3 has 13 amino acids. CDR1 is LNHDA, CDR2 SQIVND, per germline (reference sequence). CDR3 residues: CASSMSGANVLTF. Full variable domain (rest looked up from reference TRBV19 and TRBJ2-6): DGGITQSPKYLFRKEGQNVTLSCEQNLNHDAMYWYRQDPGQGLRLIYYSQIVNDFQKGDIAEGYSVSREKKESFPLTVTSAQKNPTAFYLCASSMSGANVLTFGAGSRLTVL.

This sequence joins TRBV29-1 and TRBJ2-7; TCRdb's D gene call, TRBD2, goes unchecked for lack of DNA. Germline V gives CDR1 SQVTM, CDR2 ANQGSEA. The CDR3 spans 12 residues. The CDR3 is CSVVLAGYEQYF.

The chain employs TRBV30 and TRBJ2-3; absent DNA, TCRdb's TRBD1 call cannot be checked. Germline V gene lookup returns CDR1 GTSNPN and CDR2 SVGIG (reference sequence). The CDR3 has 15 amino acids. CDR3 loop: CAWAPGQGDQRTQYF.

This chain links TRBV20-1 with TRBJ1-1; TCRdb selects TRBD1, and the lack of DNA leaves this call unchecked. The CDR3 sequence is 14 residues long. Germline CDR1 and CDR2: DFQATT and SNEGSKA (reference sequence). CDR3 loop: CSASEGVGHTEAFF.

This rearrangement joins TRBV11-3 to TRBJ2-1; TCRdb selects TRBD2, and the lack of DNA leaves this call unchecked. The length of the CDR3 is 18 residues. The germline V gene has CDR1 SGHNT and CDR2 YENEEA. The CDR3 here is CVSTRHSSGGANVNEQFF.

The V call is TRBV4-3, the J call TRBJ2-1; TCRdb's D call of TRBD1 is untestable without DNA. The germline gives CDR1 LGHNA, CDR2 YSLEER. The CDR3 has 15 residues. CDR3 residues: CASSRHREYSIEQFF.

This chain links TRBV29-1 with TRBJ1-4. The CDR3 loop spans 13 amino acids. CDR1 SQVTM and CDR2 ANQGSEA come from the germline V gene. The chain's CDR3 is CSISWDGYEKLFF.

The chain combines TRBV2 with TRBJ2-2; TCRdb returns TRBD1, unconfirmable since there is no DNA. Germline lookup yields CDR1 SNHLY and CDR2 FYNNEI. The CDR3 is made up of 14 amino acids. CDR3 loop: CASSEGQPPGELFF. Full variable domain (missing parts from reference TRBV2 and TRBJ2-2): EPEVTQTPSHQVTQMGQEVILRCVPISNHLYFYWYRQILGQKVEFLVSFYNNEISEKSEIFDDQFSVERPDGSNFTLKIRSTKLEDSAMYFCASSEGQPPGELFFGEGSRLTVL.